The TCR beta chain under discussion was sequenced for a study of blood T cell repertoires in COVID-19. The overall study: Sites across the United States, Italy and Spain contributed samples from acute and convalescent COVID-19.

Original processing methods: Nucleated cell counts were estimated from reference gene primer amplification. Measured with immunoSEQ multiplex PCR; TCRdb has only the in-frame clones, and not every one. V and J calls and clone size are those listed in that table; D and trimming were worked out from the DNA. The sample holds about 330,000 clones, 86% seen once. The sequenced sample consisted of peripheral blood. The receptor comes from a woman aged 50 to 60 with acute or convalescent COVID-19.

The chain's CDR3 is CASSLMGGAMNTEAFF. CDR3 coding DNA: TGTGCCAGCAGCCTAATGGGGGGGGCTATGAACACTGAAGCTTTCTTT. The V gene is TRBV7-2, the J gene TRBJ1-1, with D perhaps matching TRBD1 (6 bases). The CDR3 sequence is 16 residues long. CDR1 and CDR2 from the germline V gene are SGHTA and FQGNSA. Trimming removed 5 bases at V and 0 bases at J, with 16 bases between.